Following are 18 T cell receptor beta chains from one sample sequenced in a study of tumor and adjacent non-tumor tissue in lung cancer. RNA was extracted from bulk tissue without any cell sorting. Three rounds of nested PCR, following a modified ARM-PCR protocol, produced the TCRbeta library. TCRdb reanalysed the multiplex PCR reads using MiXCR and keeps one entry per CDR3 protein. The table shows around 120,000 distinct CDR3 sequences, with approximately 71% occurring only once. The sample consisted of lung tumor tissue. The receptors come from a young man with non-small cell lung cancer.

Concerning this clonotype: One end of the junction does not line up with germline, which may come from a read error. This chain connects TRBV20-1 to TRBJ2-6; D is perhaps TRBD1 (5 bases). Germline loops: CDR1 DFQATT, CDR2 SNEGSKA (reference sequence). The CDR3 length is 16 residues. CDR3 residues: CSDQNVIASGADVLTF. The CDR3 region has the DNA TGCAGTGACCAAAACGTCATCGCTTCTGGGGCCGACGTCCTGACTTTC.

Comment on this clonotype: This may arise from a read error, as a much more abundant clone is one base away. The rearrangement joins TRBV6-2 or TRBV6-3 to TRBJ2-1; D gene unclear. The CDR3 runs to 14 residues. Germline lookup yields CDR1 MNHEY and CDR2 SVGEGT. V lost 2 bases, J lost 1 base, and 6 bases lay in between. CDR3 sequence reads: CASSYDQSYNEQFF. CDR3 in DNA: TGTGCCAGCAGTTACGATCAGTCCTACAATGAGCAGTTCTTC.

This clonotype has at least ten counts. The rearrangement links TRBV12-3 or TRBV12-4 to TRBJ2-7, with D perhaps given as TRBD1 or TRBD2 (5 bases each). The CDR3 is 14 residues long. V was pared by 6 bases and J by 0 bases, with 12 bases between. This CDR3 reads CASRGTGTSYEQYF. The CDR3 bases are TGTGCCAGCAGGGGGACGGGGACCTCCTACGAGCAGTACTTC.

The V call is TRBV11-2, the J call TRBJ1-5; D not resolved. V lost 3 bases and J 13 bases, leaving 16 bases between the germline ends. Germline CDR1 reads SGHAT; CDR2 reads FQNNGV. The CDR3 consists of 13 residues. The CDR3 here is CASSFGINQSQHF. The CDR3 bases are TGTGCCAGCAGCTTCGGTATCAATCAGTCTCAGCATTTT.

The rearrangement uses TRBV20-1 and TRBJ2-1; TRBD2 matches at 8 bases. There are 14 residues in the CDR3. Germline CDR1 reads DFQATT; CDR2 reads SNEGSKA (reference sequence). The CDR3 here is CNARAGGCHNEQFF. In DNA, the CDR3 is TGCAATGCCCGGGCGGGGGGATGCCACAATGAGCAGTTCTTC.

Turning to this clonotype: A junction end diverges from the germline sequence, so it may reflect a read error. The chain links TRBV24-1 to TRBJ2-2; D may be TRBD1 (6 bases). The CDR3 contains 15 residues. Germline V gives CDR1 KGHDR, CDR2 SFDVKD. The CDR3 DNA reads as TGTACCACCAGTGATCCATATCAGGGGACCGGGGAGCTGTTTTTT. Its translation is CTTSDPYQGTGELFF.

This clonotype was seen repeatedly, ten times or more. The genes are TRBV12-5 and TRBJ1-5; D remains unclear. CDR3 length: 14 residues. Germline V gene sequence: CDR1 LGHNT, CDR2 FRNRAP. With 4 bases removed from V and 1 base from J, the gap between germline ends came to 8 bases. The CDR3 loop is CASGWTGSNQPQHF. The CDR3 bases are TGTGCTAGTGGTTGGACTGGGAGCAATCAGCCCCAGCATTTT.

Concerning this clonotype: This clone may be a read error of a much larger clone one base away. V usage is TRBV4-3 and J usage is TRBJ1-1; D perhaps matches TRBD1 (6 bases). Trimming removed 0 bases at V and 10 bases at J, with 15 bases between. Germline V gene data show CDR1 as LGHNA and CDR2 as YSLEER. The CDR3 spans 14 residues. In nucleotides, the CDR3 is TGCGCCAGCAGCCAAGATACGGGGGCGGAGGGAGCTTTCTTT. Translation gives CASSQDTGAEGAFF.

A remark on this clonotype: Just one base apart from a much larger clone, this may be a read error. The V and J genes are TRBV29-1 and TRBJ2-7; the D gene is possibly TRBD2 (6 bases). Looked up from germline, CDR1 is SQVTM and CDR2 is ANQGSEA. The CDR3 has 13 residues. Trimming took off 6 bases at V and 5 bases at J, with 17 bases between the two ends. CDR3 residues: CSVVAETSNEQYF. The CDR3 DNA reads as TGCAGCGTCGTAGCGGAGACTTCGAACGAGCAGTACTTC.

The rearrangement joins TRBV11-2 to TRBJ2-3, with D possibly matching TRBD2 (6 bases). With 2 bases removed from V and 1 base from J, the gap between germline ends came to 13 bases. The CDR3 totals 16 residues. Per germline, CDR1 SGHAT and CDR2 FQNNGV. The CDR3 spells CASSLWTGGGTDTQYF. Here the CDR3 DNA reads TGTGCCAGCAGCTTATGGACTGGCGGGGGCACAGATACGCAGTATTTT.

Many counts were recorded for this clonotype. The gene calls are TRBV20-1 and TRBJ2-5; TRBD1 might be the D (6 bases). Germline values: CDR1 DFQATT, CDR2 SNEGSKA (reference sequence). V gave up 6 bases and J gave up 3 bases, with 14 bases separating them. This CDR3 comprises 13 residues. CDR3 amino acids: CSAPPGGKETQYF. CDR3 nucleotide sequence: TGCAGTGCCCCTCCTGGGGGCAAAGAGACCCAGTACTTC.

The chain couples TRBV5-8 to TRBJ2-5, with D possibly matching TRBD2 (6 bases). The CDR3 has 14 residues. Trimming took 7 bases from V and 2 from J, leaving 15 bases between them. Germline V CDR1 and CDR2: SGHTS, YDEGEE. The CDR3 protein is CASGKNLAQETQYF. As DNA, the CDR3 is TGTGCCAGCGGGAAGAATCTAGCGCAAGAGACCCAGTACTTC.

Of note for this clonotype: It may be a read error: a sequence one base away is much more abundant. The chain carries TRBV12-3 or TRBV12-4 and TRBJ2-5, with 8 bases matching TRBD2. J lost 5 bases, V lost 1 base, and 3 bases had no gene match. CDR3 size: 14 residues. The CDR3 protein is CASSLGGGPETQYF. CDR3 DNA sequence: TGTGCCAGCAGTTTAGGCGGGGGGCCTGAGACCCAGTACTTC.

The chain combines TRBV11-2 with TRBJ2-7, with TRBD2 as a possible D gene (7 bases). The CDR3 is 15 residues long. Trimming removed 6 bases at V and 7 bases at J, with 22 bases between. The germline CDR1 and CDR2 sequences are SGHAT and FQNNGV. This chain's CDR3 is CASRQTSGGAQEQYF. The CDR3 nucleotides read TGTGCCAGCAGGCAAACTAGTGGGGGGGCTCAGGAGCAGTACTTC.

This clonotype was seen more than once but under ten times. This sequence may be a read error, since a much larger clone differs from it by one base. This chain connects TRBV20-1 to TRBJ1-6, with unresolved D. The CDR3 extends over 14 amino acids. Deletions cut 1 base from V and 6 bases from J, with 10 bases between. Germline CDR1 DFQATT, CDR2 SNEGSKA (reference sequence). CDR3 sequence reads: CSARGGQFNSPLHF. As DNA, the CDR3 is TGCAGTGCTAGAGGTGGCCAGTTTAATTCACCCCTCCACTTT.

As regards this clonotype: The junction shows a germline mismatch at one end, possibly a read error. This rearrangement joins TRBV4-3 to TRBJ2-2; 7 bases are a match to TRBD1. CDR1 and CDR2 (germline): LGHNA, YSLEER. This CDR3 region has 17 residues. CDR3 bases: TGCGCCAGCAGCCAAGAACTAGGGGGCCCCAGCACCGGGGAGTTGTTTTTT. Translated: CASSQELGGPSTGELFF.

V and J are TRBV20-1 and TRBJ1-2; D is undetermined. Deletions cut 2 bases from V and 14 bases from J, with 24 bases between. Per germline, CDR1 DFQATT and CDR2 SNEGSKA (reference sequence). There are 14 residues in the CDR3. The CDR3 DNA is TGCAGTGCTAGAAAAGGACGAGTTAGCGACCGCATGACCTTC. It encodes CSARKGRVSDRMTF.

This clonotype was recorded at least ten times. The chain carries TRBV29-1 and TRBJ2-7, with unresolved D. CDR1 is SQVTM and CDR2 is ANQGSEA in the germline V gene. The V end was cut by 0 bases, the J end by 1 base, with 10 bases between. The CDR3 sequence is 14 residues long. CDR3 sequence reads: CSVEDRTSSYEQYF. CDR3 bases: TGCAGCGTTGAAGATCGGACCTCATCCTACGAGCAGTACTTC.